This T cell receptor (beta chain) derives from a study of regulatory T cells in long-lasting Graves disease. General observations from the study: Study was limited to peripheral blood, excluding thyroid tissue. Results may be inaccurate due to the small sample size. New patients shared fewer public clonotypes (around 980) than persistent patients did (roughly 2,500).

The time point here: persistent/refractory GD, antithyroid drugs over 5 years with positive TRAb. PBMCs provided the RNA from which the TCR library was made. V shed 3 bases and J shed 0 bases, with 10 bases lying between them. Germline lookup yields CDR1 SGHDT and CDR2 YYEEEE. The CDR3 covers 15 residues. On this clonotype itself: The antigen is undetermined.

Construction of TCR beta libraries relied on iRepertoire HTBI primers and on Arm-PCR targeting CDR3 regions. TCRdb reanalysed the multiplex PCR reads using MiXCR and keeps one entry per CDR3 protein. This sample carries hundreds of thousands of distinct CDR3 sequences, 25% to 35% of them seen once, and the ten largest clones take about two fifths. The source is a female donor with Graves disease. The specimen was peripheral blood mononuclear cells (PBMCs), collected when the disease was refractory, from a patient treated with antithyroid drugs. The chain joins TRBV5-6 to TRBJ2-1, with a tentative D call TRBD2 (6 bases). CDR3 nucleotides: TGTGCCAGCAGCTACCCGACTAGCTCCTACAATGAGCAGTTCTTC. Translation gives CASSYPTSSYNEQFF.